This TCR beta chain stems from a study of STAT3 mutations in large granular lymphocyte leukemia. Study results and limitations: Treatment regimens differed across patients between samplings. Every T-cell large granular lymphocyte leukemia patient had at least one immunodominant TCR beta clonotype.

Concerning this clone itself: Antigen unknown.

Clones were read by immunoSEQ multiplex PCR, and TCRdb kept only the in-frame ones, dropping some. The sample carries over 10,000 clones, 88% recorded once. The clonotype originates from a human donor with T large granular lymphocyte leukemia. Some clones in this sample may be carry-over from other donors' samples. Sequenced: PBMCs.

CDR3 nucleotides: TGTGCCAGCACCCCACCCCGGGGCAATCAGCCCCAGCATTTT. This translates into CASTPPRGNQPQHF. V usage is TRBV6-1 and J usage is TRBJ1-5; D remains unclear. V shed 7 bases and J shed 2 bases, with 12 bases lying between them. The CDR3 covers 14 residues. Germline CDR1 MNHNS, CDR2 SASEGT.